This T cell receptor beta chain was recorded in a study of OX40 agonist ivuxolimab in advanced cancers. Turning to the study itself: While on treatment, patients had intravenous ivuxolimab at 0.01 to 10 mg/kg every 2 weeks. Age averaged around 60 years (range roughly 20 to 90), and approximately 80% were male.

Assay: immunoSEQ multiplex PCR; the TCRdb copy retains only in-frame clones and omits some. The sample includes approximately 33,000 clones, 90% to 95% of them seen just once. This clone was found a few times. Its antigen is not known. General study findings and limits: The study observed clonal expansion of CD4+ and CD8+ blood T cells by week 6 at 0.1 to 3.0 mg/kg. On average, CD8+ T cells showed a greater number of expanded clones than CD4+.

Germline CDR1 reads SNHLY; CDR2 reads FYNNEI. This CDR3 is 16 amino acids long. Trimming took 5 bases from V and 0 from J; bases not matched to a gene: 5. The material sequenced was CD4+ or CD8+ T cells sorted from blood, taken in a trial of the OX40 agonist ivuxolimab. The sequence came from an adult with an advanced solid tumor such as melanoma, head and neck, liver or kidney cancer. This rearrangement joins TRBV2 to TRBJ2-7, with 12 bases matching TRBD2. Written as DNA, the CDR3 is TGTGCCAGCAGTAATTTACTAGCGGGGGGCTCCTACGAGCAGTACTTC. This sequence encodes CASSNLLAGGSYEQYF.